This TCR beta chain came from a study of CXCR3-negative and CXCR3-positive naive CD8 T cells. Study conclusions and caveats: Naive cells, whether CXCR3-negative or CXCR3-positive, had similar TRBV-TRBJ usage, while memory cells differed. Expression of CXCR3 was partially reduced after cryopreservation, and fresh PBMCs were used in most assays.

Carrying UMI labels, the TRB cDNA libraries were prepared through 5' RACE. TCRdb re-called the 5' RACE reads; one entry per CDR3 protein, DNA not given. The sample features fewer than 95,000 distinct CDR3 sequences, with 1.1% in its top ten. CDR1 and CDR2 from the germline V gene are SQVTM and ANQGSEA. The CDR3 is made up of 15 amino acids. For this clonotype: Its antigen is as yet unknown.

The TCR sequence derives from a human donor in good health. Some clones in this sample may be carry-over from other donors' samples. Specimen: naive CXCR3- CD8+ T cells from blood. Subset described: CD45RO-CCR7+CD27+CD95- naive CD8+ T cells lacking CXCR3 (TNR3-). The V and J genes are TRBV29-1 and TRBJ1-4. The CDR3 sequence: CSVGAQGATNEKLFF.